These 5 T cell receptor beta chains were sequenced from one sample in a study of T cells in Graves' hyperthyroidism and ophthalmopathy. TCR beta CDR3 sequences were amplified from RNA transcripts. The HTBI primer set served for first-round RT-PCR of the TCR CDR3. One entry per CDR3 protein results from TCRdb running MiXCR on the multiplex PCR reads. The data contain 540,000 or so distinct CDR3 sequences, around 42% of them singletons. Sample: peripheral blood or thyroid tissue (not recorded which). These receptors came from an adult woman with Graves' disease, either hyperthyroidism or ophthalmopathy (not recorded which).

This clonotype was found many times. CDR3 sequence reads: CASSTTGLVFYEQYF. The DNA for the CDR3 is TGTGCCAGCAGCACAACGGGCCTCGTATTCTACGAGCAGTACTTC. The chain carries TRBV7-9 and TRBJ2-7; D not certain. The CDR3 extends over 15 amino acids. Germline V gives CDR1 SEHNR, CDR2 FQNEAQ (reference sequence). Trimming stripped 5 bases from V and 3 bases from J, with 17 bases between.

This clonotype was detected ten times or more. Here the CDR3 reads CASSFRGAGANVLTF. The CDR3 DNA reads TGTGCCAGCAGCTTCCGGGGGGCCGGGGCCAACGTCCTGACTTTC. The chain is built from TRBV11-2 and TRBJ2-6; a weak D match, TRBD2 (7 bases). Germline CDR1 is SGHAT and CDR2 is FQNNGV. The CDR3 loop spans 15 amino acids. Deletions cut 3 bases from V and 4 bases from J, with 10 bases between.

The chain has TRBV20-1 and TRBJ1-2; D is ambiguous. The CDR3 length is 12 residues. V shed 0 bases and J shed 4 bases, with 6 bases lying between them. Germline CDR1 reads DFQATT; CDR2 reads SNEGSKA (reference sequence). In DNA, the CDR3 is TGCAGTGCTAGAGAGGGGAGCTATGGCTACACCTTC. It yields the protein CSAREGSYGYTF.

This clonotype was recorded at least ten times. The rearrangement uses TRBV5-8 and TRBJ2-2, with 14 bases aligning to TRBD2. The CDR3 spans 17 residues. The V and J ends lost 4 bases and 3 bases, in that order; junction bases with no gene match: 5. Germline assignment: CDR1 SGHTS and CDR2 YDEGEE. Written as DNA, the CDR3 is TGTGCCAGCAGCCCGGGACTAGCGGGAGTGTACACCGGGGAGCTGTTTTTT. Its protein product is CASSPGLAGVYTGELFF.

This clonotype was detected once. The genes are TRBV7-9 and TRBJ2-5, with 7 positions matching TRBD2. J gave up 5 bases and V 1 base, and 16 bases lay outside the gene matches. This CDR3 spans 18 amino acids. Germline CDR1 is SEHNR and CDR2 is FQNEAQ (reference sequence). The CDR3 coding sequence is TGTGCCAGCAGCTTAGTTAGGCCCGGACTAGGGAGCACGGAGACCCAGTACTTC. Amino acid sequence: CASSLVRPGLGSTETQYF.